This T cell receptor (beta chain) originates from a study of T-cell memory formation after mild COVID-19. General study results and limits: Clones that contracted clustered mainly in CM and EM if CD4+ and in EMRA if CD8+. Memory sampled before infection contained some responding clones, suggesting cross-reactive memory joined.

The germline V gene has CDR1 LGHNA and CDR2 YNFKEQ. Trimming shortened V by 0 bases and J by 4 bases, and 13 bases separated the two germline ends. This CDR3 spans 15 amino acids. TCRdb re-derived calls from the 5' RACE reads in MiXCR, one entry per CDR3 protein. The table shows about 400,000 distinct CDR3 sequences, with approximately 15% occurring only once. This clonotype was observed a few times. Antigen specificity is unknown. The V and J genes are TRBV4-2 and TRBJ2-7; maybe TRBD2 (6 bases). This TCR was recovered from a young man who had mild COVID-19 (a few samples of this study predate the infection). Cell type and time point are not known. Material: PBMCs or a T cell subset sorted from them (not recorded which). This CDR3 is CASSQDGGAGYEQYF. In DNA, the CDR3 is TGTGCCAGCAGCCAAGATGGAGGGGCAGGGTACGAGCAGTACTTC.